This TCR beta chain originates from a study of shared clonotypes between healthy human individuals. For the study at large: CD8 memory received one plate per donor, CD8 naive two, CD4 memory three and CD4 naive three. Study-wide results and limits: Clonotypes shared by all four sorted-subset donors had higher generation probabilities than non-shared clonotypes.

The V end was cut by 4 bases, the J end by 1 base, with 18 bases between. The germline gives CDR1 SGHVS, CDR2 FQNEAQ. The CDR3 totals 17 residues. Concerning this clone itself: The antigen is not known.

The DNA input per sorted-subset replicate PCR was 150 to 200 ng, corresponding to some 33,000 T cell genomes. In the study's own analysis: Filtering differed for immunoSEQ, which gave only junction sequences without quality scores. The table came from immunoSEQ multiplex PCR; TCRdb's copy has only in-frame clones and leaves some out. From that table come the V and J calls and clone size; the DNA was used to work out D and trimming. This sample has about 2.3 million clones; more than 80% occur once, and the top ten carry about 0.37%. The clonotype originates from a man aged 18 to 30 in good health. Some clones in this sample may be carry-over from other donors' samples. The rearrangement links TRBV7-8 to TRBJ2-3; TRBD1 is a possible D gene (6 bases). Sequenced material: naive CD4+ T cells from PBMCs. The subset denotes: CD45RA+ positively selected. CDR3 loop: CASSYSHQQGRTDTQYF. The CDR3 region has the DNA TGTGCCAGCAGCTACTCCCACCAACAGGGCCGCACAGATACGCAGTATTTT.